This T cell receptor (beta chain) was identified in a study of blood T cell repertoires in COVID-19. Study-wide background: Samples taken during acute and convalescent COVID-19 were collected in the United States, Italy and Spain. T cells, B-cell-depleted T cells, or PBMCs provided the cDNA or gDNA that served as material.

CDR1 is SGDLS and CDR2 is YYNGEE in the germline V gene. The CDR3 sequence is 16 residues long. J gave up 4 bases and V 3 bases, and 8 bases lay outside the gene matches. Per the authors' pipeline: It was from reference gene primer amplification that nucleated cell counts were estimated. The assay was immunoSEQ multiplex PCR, and TCRdb's table has in-frame clones only and misses some. The DNA gave D and trimming, while V, J and clone size come from that table. The sample shows nearly 70,000 clones, roughly 80% of them seen only once. This receptor was taken from a woman aged 80 or over with acute or convalescent COVID-19. J is TRBJ1-5 and V is TRBV9; 9 nucleotides agree with TRBD1. The source material was peripheral blood. CDR3 in DNA: TGTGCCAGCAGCGAATCAGCCGGGACAGGGAATCAGCCCCAGCATTTT. Encoded protein: CASSESAGTGNQPQHF.